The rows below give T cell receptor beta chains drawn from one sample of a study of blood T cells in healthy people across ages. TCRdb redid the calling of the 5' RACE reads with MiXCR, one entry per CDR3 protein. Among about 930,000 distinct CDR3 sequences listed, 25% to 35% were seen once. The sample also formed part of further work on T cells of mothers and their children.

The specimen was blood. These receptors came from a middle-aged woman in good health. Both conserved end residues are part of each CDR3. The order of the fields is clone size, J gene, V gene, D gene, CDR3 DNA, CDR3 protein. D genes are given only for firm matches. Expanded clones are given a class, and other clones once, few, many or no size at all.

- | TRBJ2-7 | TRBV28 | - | TGTGCCAGCAGTTTGCTCAAACTCGAGCAGTACTTC | CASSLLKLEQYF
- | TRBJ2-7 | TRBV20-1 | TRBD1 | TGCAGTGCTAGAGATAGAACAGGGGGACCCCTAGACGAGCAGTACTTC | CSARDRTGGPLDEQYF
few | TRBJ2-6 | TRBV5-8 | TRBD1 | TGTGCCCCCGGACAGGGGGTAACTGGGGCCAACGTCCTGACTTTC | CAPGQGVTGANVLTF
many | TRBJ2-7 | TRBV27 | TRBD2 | TGTGCCAGCAGTTTAGCTCCCCGGGGGGCCTACGAGCAGTACTTC | CASSLAPRGAYEQYF
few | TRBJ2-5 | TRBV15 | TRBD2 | TGTGCCACCAGCGGTACTACTAGCGGGGGGCCGGTAGAGACCCAGTACTTC | CATSGTTSGGPVETQYF
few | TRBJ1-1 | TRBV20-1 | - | TGCAGTGCTAAGACAGTGAACACTGAAGCTTTCTTT | CSAKTVNTEAFF
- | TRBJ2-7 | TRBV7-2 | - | TGTGCCAGCAGCTTAGCCCCAGCCCCGGCCCACGAGCAGTACTTC | CASSLAPAPAHEQYF
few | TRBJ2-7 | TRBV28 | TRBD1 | TGTGCCAGCAGTACCCGAATTTGGGGGACAGACCTCTACGAGCAGTACTTC | CASSTRIWGTDLYEQYF
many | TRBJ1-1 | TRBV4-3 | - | TGCGCCAGCAGTTTGGGGGGTTGGAACACTGAAGCTTTCTTT | CASSLGGWNTEAFF
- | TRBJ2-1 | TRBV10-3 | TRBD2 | TGTGCCATCAGTGAGCGAGCGGGAGTTCCCTACAATGAGCAGTTCTTC | CAISERAGVPYNEQFF
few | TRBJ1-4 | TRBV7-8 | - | TGTGCCAGCAGCTTATCGACCGGGACTGTCAAAAATGAAAAACTGTTTTTT | CASSLSTGTVKNEKLFF
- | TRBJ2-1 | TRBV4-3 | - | TGCGCCAGCAGCCGGGACCGAGGAAGAGAGCAGTTCTTC | CASSRDRGREQFF
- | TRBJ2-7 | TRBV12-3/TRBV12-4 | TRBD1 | TGTGCCAGTCGATGCAGGGGGCAATCCTACGAGCAGTACTTC | CASRCRGQSYEQYF
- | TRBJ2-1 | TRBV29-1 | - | TGCAGCTCCACTTCCTACAATGAGCAGTTCTTC | CSSTSYNEQFF
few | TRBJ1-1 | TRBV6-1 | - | TGTGCCAGCAGTCCGGGGGGGCAGGGGCCTGCGGGGAACACTGAAGCTTTCTTT | CASSPGGQGPAGNTEAFF
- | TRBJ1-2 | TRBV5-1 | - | TGCGCCAGCAGCTTGCAGTCAGAGCTTAACTATGGCTACACCTTC | CASSLQSELNYGYTF
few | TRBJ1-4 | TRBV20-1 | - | TGCAGTGCTAGAGATATGGGGACGGCCGAAAAACTGTTTTTT | CSARDMGTAEKLFF
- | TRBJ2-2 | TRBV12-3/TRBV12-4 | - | TGTGCCAGCAAGGTAGCCCCAGACACCGGGGAGCTGTTTTTT | CASKVAPDTGELFF
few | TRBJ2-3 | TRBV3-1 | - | TGTGCCAGCAGCGCAATCAACACAGATACGCAGTATTTT | CASSAINTDTQYF
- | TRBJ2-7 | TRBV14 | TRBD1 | TGTGCCAGCAGCCCTGGGGGACAGGTCTTTAACGAGCAGTACTTC | CASSPGGQVFNEQYF
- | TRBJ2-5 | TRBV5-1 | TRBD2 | TGCGCCAGCAGCGGGGGTCTAGCGGGGCCGGGGGAGACCCAGTACTTC | CASSGGLAGPGETQYF
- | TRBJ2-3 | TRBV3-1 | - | TGTGCCAGCAGCCTCGGGTCGGCCCCCGGAAACCCCACAGATACGCAGTATTTT | CASSLGSAPGNPTDTQYF
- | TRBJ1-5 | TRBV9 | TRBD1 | TGTGCCAGCAGCGTCGACACAGGGGCAGGCCAGCCCCAGCATTTT | CASSVDTGAGQPQHF